Listed here is a single T cell receptor beta chain. Its specificity is unknown. This sample was taken from a study of blood T cells in healthy people across ages. Study-wide context: Researchers report that template switching captured about one barcoded beta molecule per two T cells. Study-wide results and limits: Possibly, changes in expanded clonotypes were confounded because donor CMV status was unknown. It was the long-lived donors that had more naive CD4+ cells and higher diversity than aged donors.

Primed by a sample-barcoded 5' primer and a J-beta primer mix, a second PCR proceeded for about 6 to 12 cycles. TCRdb passed the 5' RACE reads through MiXCR, listing each CDR3 protein once. This table holds around 800,000 distinct CDR3 sequences, roughly 46% found once. The CDR3 has 13 residues. Trimming removed 3 bases from V and 2 bases from J; junction bases left unmatched: 3. CDR1 is DFQATT and CDR2 is SNEGSKA in the germline V gene (reference sequence). The origin of this receptor is an elderly man in good health. Sequenced: blood. This chain joins TRBV20-1 and TRBJ2-5; 7 bases agree with TRBD1. In DNA form, the CDR3 reads TGCAGTGCTAGGTGGACAGGACAAGAGACCCAGTACTTC. It specifies CSARWTGQETQYF.